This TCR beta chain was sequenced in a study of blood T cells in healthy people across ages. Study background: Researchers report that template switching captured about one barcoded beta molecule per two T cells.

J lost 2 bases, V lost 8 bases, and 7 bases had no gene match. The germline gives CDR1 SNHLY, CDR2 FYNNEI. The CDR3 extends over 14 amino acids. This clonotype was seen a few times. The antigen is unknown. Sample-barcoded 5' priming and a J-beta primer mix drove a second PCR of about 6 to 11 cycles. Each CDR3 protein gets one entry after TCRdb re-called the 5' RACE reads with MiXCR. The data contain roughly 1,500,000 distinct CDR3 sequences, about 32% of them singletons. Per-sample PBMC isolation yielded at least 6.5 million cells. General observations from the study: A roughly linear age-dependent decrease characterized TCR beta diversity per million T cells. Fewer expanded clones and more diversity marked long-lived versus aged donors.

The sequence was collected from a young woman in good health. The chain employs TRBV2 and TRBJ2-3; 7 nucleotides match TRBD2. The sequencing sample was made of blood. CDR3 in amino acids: CASGRAGLTDTQYF. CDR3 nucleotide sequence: TGTGCCAGCGGAAGAGCGGGGCTCACAGATACGCAGTATTTT.